This T cell receptor (beta chain) was observed in a study of cytomegalovirus exposure and HLA in healthy donors. Findings of the study overall: An Asian-associated ancestry cluster reportedly showed fewer N-insertions than the approximately 600-donor mean in a later analysis. Indistinguishability led to the exclusion of some V segments, TRBV6-2 and TRBV6-3 included. Specific recognition of CMV antigens was confirmed in vitro for a few chains (all CMV-associated).

About this clone: Its antigen is still unknown.

Primers: 60 Vbeta forward and 13 Jbeta reverse. The assay was immunoSEQ multiplex PCR, and TCRdb's table has in-frame clones only and misses some. The sample lists 150,000 to 200,000 clones; 75% to 80% were seen once. The CDR3 is 15 amino acids. Germline values: CDR1 MDHEN, CDR2 SYDVKM. V was pared by 7 bases and J by 4 bases, with 10 bases of the junction left unmatched. The sequenced sample was PBMCs. This TCR was recovered from a woman between 40 and 55 years old in good health and CMV-seronegative. This chain links TRBV28 with TRBJ2-1; 7 bases fit TRBD1. The CDR3 DNA reads TGTGCCAGCATCCCGGGGACAGCGTCTTACAATGAGCAGTTCTTC. Residues: CASIPGTASYNEQFF.